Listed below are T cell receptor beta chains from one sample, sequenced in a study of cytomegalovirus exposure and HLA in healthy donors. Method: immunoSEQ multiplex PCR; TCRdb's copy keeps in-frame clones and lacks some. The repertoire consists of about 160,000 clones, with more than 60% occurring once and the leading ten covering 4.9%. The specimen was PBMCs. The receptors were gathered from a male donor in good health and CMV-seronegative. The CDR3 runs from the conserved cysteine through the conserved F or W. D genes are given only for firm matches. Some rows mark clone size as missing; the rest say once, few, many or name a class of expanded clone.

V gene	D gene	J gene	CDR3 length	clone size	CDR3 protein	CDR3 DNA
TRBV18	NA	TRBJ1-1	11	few	CASSPGLEAFF	TGTGCCAGCTCGCCGGGACTTGAAGCTTTCTTT
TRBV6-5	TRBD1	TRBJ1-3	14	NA	CASSGTESGNTIYF	TGTGCCAGCAGTGGGACAGAGTCTGGAAACACCATATATTTT
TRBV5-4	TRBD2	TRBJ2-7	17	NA	CASSPSASGFSSYEQYF	TGTGCCAGCAGCCCCTCTGCTAGCGGGTTTAGCTCCTACGAGCAGTACTTC
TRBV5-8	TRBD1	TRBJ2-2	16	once	CASTLKGAPNTGELFF	TGTGCCAGCACCCTTAAGGGGGCTCCGAACACCGGGGAGCTGTTTTTT
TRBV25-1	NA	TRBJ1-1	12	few	CASSPGGTEAFF	TGTGCCAGCAGTCCCGGGGGCACTGAAGCTTTCTTT
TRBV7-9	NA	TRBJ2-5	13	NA	CASSLTGGETQYF	TGTGCCAGCAGCTTAACCGGGGGAGAGACCCAGTACTTC
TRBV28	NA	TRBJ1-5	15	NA	CASSSGGTDVQPQHF	TGTGCCAGCAGTTCCGGGGGGACCGACGTCCAGCCCCAGCATTTT
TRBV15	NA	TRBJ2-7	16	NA	CATSRVGGDPSYEQYF	TGTGCCACCAGCAGAGTAGGGGGGGACCCCTCCTACGAGCAGTACTTC
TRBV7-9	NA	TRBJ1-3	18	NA	CSSSLMMRGQGSGNTIYF	TGTTCCAGCAGCTTAATGATGCGGGGGCAGGGGTCTGGAAACACCATATATTTT
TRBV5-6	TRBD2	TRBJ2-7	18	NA	CASSFRPSGAGRSYEQYF	TGTGCCAGCAGTTTCCGCCCGAGCGGGGCCGGGCGTTCCTACGAGCAGTACTTC
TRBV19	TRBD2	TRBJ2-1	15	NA	CASSSSGGAYNEQFF	TGTGCCAGTAGTTCTAGCGGGGGGGCCTACAATGAGCAGTTCTTC
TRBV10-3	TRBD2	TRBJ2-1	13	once	CAIREGGYNEQFF	TGTGCCATCAGGGAGGGAGGGTACAATGAGCAGTTCTTC
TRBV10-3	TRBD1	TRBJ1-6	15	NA	CAIAPGQGDNSPLHF	TGTGCCATCGCGCCGGGACAGGGAGATAATTCACCCCTCCACTTT
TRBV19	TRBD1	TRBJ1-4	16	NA	CASSIPGQGSNEKLFF	TGTGCCAGTAGTATTCCTGGACAGGGGTCTAATGAAAAACTGTTTTTT
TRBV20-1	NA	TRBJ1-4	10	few	CSAVQEKLFF	TGCAGTGCTGTACAGGAAAAACTGTTTTTT
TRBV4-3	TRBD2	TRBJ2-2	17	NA	CASSQDYLAANTGELFF	TGCGCCAGCAGCCAAGATTACCTAGCGGCGAACACCGGGGAGCTGTTTTTT
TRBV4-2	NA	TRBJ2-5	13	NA	CASSRGQEETQYF	TGTGCCAGCAGCCGCGGGCAGGAAGAGACCCAGTACTTC
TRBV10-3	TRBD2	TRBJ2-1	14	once	CAISESGGSNEQFF	TGTGCCATCAGTGAGTCGGGGGGGTCCAATGAGCAGTTCTTC
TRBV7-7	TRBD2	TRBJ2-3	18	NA	CASSLVPPSGGAPDTQYF	TGTGCCAGCAGCTTAGTTCCCCCTAGCGGGGGGGCCCCCGATACGCAGTATTTT
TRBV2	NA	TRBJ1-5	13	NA	CASSERGQQPQHF	TGTGCCAGCAGTGAGCGGGGGCAACAGCCCCAGCATTTT
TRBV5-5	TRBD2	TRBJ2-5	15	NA	CASSHLSSGEETQYF	TGTGCCAGCAGCCACCTCAGTAGCGGGGAAGAGACCCAGTACTTC
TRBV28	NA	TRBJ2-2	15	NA	CASSLQGRGTGELFF	TGTGCCAGCAGTTTACAGGGAAGGGGGACCGGGGAGCTGTTTTTT
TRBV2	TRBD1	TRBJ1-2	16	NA	CASSEGQGGSADGYTF	TGTGCCAGCAGTGAAGGACAGGGGGGAAGCGCGGATGGCTACACCTTC
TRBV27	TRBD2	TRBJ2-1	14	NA	CASRSGSSYNEQFF	TGTGCCAGCAGGAGCGGGAGCTCCTACAATGAGCAGTTCTTC
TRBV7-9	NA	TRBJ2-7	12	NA	CASSLIVHEQYF	TGTGCCAGCAGCTTAATCGTCCACGAGCAGTACTTC
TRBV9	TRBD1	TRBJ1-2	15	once	CASSAPMTQGDGYTF	TGTGCCAGCAGCGCCCCTATGACTCAGGGGGATGGCTACACCTTC